One sample yielded the 4 T cell receptor beta chains listed below, sequenced in a study of post-analysis software for immune sequencing data. Regarding the study as a whole: TRBV5-6, TRBV5-1 and TRBV20-1 belonged to a set of about five TRBV segments that were more frequent in patients than controls.

Unique molecular identifiers were present in the TCR beta cDNA libraries. TCRdb ran MiXCR on the PCR reads and lists one entry per CDR3 protein. The data contain roughly 800,000 distinct CDR3 sequences, roughly 27% of them seen just once; the ten biggest clones take up around 0.56%. These receptors' targets are unknown. Input material: blood. Receptors originate from a girl aged 10-17 years with multiple sclerosis.

The chain combines TRBV5-1 with TRBJ2-3, with D possibly TRBD2 on 6 matching bases. The V gene's germline CDR1 is SGHRS and CDR2 YFSETQ. The CDR3 runs to 15 residues. Trimming cost V 4 bases and J 4 bases, with 16 bases left between them. CDR3 in DNA: TGCGCCAGCAGCCGCGGGACGGTCGTAGCAGATACGCAGTATTTT. It translates to CASSRGTVVADTQYF.

The chain employs TRBV6-6 and TRBJ1-6; maybe TRBD1 (5 bases). CDR3 length equals 16 residues. The V gene lost 2 bases and the J gene lost 6 bases, with 14 bases spanning the gap. Per germline, CDR1 MNHNY and CDR2 SVGAGI (reference sequence). CDR3 bases: TGTGCCAGCAGTTACGTCGTCGGGCAGGGTAATTCACCCCTCCACTTT. This codes for CASSYVVGQGNSPLHF.

Ten or more counts support this clonotype. V gene TRBV12-3 or TRBV12-4 combines with J gene TRBJ2-1, with unresolved D. There are 11 residues in the CDR3. Trimming pared 3 bases from V and 15 bases from J, leaving 12 bases between. CDR3 in DNA: TGTGCCAGCAGTTTCTATGGTGTGGTGTTCTTC. Encoded protein: CASSFYGVVFF.

The V gene is TRBV20-1, the J gene TRBJ2-1, with no clear D. This CDR3 is 13 amino acids long. Trimming cost V 6 bases and J 0 bases, with 9 bases left between them. The germline CDR1 and CDR2 sequences are DFQATT and SNEGSKA (reference sequence). CDR3 coding DNA: TGCAGTGCCCGGATGAGCTCCTACAATGAGCAGTTCTTC. It translates to CSARMSSYNEQFF.